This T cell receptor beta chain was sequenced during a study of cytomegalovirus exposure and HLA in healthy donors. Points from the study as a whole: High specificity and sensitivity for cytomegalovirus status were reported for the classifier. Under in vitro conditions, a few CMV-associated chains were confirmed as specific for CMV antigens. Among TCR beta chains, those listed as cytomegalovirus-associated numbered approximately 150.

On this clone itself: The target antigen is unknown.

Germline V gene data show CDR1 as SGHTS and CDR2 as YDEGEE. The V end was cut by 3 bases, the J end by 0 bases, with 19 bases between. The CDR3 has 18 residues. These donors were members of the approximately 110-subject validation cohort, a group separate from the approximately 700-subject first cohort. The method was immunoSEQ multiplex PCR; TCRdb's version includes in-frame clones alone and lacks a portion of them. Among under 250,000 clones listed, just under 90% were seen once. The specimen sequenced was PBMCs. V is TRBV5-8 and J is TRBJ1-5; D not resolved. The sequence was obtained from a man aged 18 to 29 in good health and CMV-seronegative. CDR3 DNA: TGTGCCAGCAGCTCATATAAAGGCGGGCTTTTTAGCAATCAGCCCCAGCATTTT. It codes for CASSSYKGGLFSNQPQHF.